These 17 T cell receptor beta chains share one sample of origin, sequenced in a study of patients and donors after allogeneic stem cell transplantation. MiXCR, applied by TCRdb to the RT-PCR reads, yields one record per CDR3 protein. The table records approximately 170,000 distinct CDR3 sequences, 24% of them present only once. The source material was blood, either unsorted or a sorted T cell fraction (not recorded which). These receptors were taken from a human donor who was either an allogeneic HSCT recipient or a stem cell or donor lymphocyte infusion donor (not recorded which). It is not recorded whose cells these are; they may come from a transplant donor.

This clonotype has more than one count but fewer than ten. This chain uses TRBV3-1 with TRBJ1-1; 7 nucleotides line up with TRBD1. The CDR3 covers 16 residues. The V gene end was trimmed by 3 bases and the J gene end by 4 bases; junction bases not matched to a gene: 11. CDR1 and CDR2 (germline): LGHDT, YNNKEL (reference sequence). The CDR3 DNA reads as TGTGCCAGCAGCCACAAGACAGGGACGCCGGGCACTGAAGCTTTCTTT. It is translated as CASSHKTGTPGTEAFF.

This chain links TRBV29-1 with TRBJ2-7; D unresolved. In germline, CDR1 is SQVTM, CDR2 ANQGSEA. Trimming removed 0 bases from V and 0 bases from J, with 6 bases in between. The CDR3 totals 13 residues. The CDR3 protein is CSVEDFPSYEQYF. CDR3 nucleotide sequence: TGCAGCGTTGAAGATTTTCCCTCCTACGAGCAGTACTTC.

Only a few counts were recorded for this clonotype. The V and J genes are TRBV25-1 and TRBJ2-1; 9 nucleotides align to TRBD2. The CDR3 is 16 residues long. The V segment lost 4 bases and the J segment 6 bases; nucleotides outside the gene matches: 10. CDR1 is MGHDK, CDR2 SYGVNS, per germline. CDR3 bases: TGTGCCAGCAGTGCCGGATCGGGGGGACTAGCCAATGAGCAGTTCTTC. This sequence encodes CASSAGSGGLANEQFF.

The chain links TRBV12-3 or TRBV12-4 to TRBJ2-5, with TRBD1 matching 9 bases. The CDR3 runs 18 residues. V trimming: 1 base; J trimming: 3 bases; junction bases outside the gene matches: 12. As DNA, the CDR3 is TGTGCCAGCAGTTTAGGCGGTACCGGGACAGGGTCAAAAGAGACCCAGTACTTC. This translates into CASSLGGTGTGSKETQYF.

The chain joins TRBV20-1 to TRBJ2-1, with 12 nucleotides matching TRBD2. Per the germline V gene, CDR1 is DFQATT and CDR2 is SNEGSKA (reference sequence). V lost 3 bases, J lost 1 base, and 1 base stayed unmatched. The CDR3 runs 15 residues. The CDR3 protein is CSARTSGSSYNEQFF. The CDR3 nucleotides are TGCAGTGCTAGGACTAGCGGGAGTTCCTACAATGAGCAGTTCTTC.

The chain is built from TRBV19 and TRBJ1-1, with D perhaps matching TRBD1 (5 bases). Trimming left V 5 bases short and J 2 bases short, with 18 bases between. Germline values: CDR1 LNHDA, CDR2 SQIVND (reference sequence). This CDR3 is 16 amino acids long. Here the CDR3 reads CASSPPRTKQNTEAFF. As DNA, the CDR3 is TGTGCCAGTAGTCCCCCCCGGACAAAACAAAACACTGAAGCTTTCTTT.

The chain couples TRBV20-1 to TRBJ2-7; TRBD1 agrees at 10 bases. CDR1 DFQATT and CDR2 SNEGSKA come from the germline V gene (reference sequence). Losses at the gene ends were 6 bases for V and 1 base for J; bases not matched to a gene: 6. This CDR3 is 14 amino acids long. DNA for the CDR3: TGCAGTGCCATCTGGGACAGGGGATCCTACGAGCAGTACTTC. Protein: CSAIWDRGSYEQYF.

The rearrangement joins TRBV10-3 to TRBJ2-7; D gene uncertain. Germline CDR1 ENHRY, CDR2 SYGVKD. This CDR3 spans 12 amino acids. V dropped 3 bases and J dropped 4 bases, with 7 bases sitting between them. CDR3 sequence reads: CAISDGSYEQYF. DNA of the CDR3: TGTGCCATCAGTGACGGTAGTTACGAGCAGTACTTC.

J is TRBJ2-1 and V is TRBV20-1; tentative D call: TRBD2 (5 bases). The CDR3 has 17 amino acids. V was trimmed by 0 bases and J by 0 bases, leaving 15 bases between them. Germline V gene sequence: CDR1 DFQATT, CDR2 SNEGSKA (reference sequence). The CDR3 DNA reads TGCAGTGCTAGAGATCCTGGTGGGAGAAGCTCCTACAATGAGCAGTTCTTC. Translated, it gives CSARDPGGRSSYNEQFF.

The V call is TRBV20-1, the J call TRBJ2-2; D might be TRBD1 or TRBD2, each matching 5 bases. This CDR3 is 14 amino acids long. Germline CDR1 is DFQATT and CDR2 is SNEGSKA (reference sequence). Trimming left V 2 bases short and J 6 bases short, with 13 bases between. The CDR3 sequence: CSARSAGTAGELFF. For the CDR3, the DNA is TGCAGTGCTAGATCGGCAGGGACGGCCGGGGAGCTGTTTTTT.

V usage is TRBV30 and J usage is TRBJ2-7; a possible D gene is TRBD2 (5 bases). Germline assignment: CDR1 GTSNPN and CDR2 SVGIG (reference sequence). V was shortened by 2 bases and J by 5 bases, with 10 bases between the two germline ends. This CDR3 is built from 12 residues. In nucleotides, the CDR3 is TGTGCCTGGAGTTCCCTCGGGGACGAGCAGTACTTC. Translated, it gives CAWSSLGDEQYF.

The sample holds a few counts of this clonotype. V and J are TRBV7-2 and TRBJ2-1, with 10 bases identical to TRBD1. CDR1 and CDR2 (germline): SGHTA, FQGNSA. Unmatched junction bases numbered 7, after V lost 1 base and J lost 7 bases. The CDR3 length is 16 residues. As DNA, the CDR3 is TGTGCCAGCAGCTTAGTACGAGACAGGGGGCGAAATGAGCAGTTCTTC. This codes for CASSLVRDRGRNEQFF.

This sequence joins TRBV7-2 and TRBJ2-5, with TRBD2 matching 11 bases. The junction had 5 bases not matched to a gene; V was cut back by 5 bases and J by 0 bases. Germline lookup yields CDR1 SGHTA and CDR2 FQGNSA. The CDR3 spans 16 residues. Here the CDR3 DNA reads TGTGCCAGCAGCCCTCAACTAGCGGGGGACCAAGAGACCCAGTACTTC. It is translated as CASSPQLAGDQETQYF. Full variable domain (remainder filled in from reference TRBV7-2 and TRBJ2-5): GAGVSQSPSNKVTEKGKDVELRCDPISGHTALYWYRQSLGQGLEFLIYFQGNSAPDKSGLPSDRFSAERTGGSVSTLTIQRTQQEDSAVYLCASSPQLAGDQETQYFGPGTRLLVL.

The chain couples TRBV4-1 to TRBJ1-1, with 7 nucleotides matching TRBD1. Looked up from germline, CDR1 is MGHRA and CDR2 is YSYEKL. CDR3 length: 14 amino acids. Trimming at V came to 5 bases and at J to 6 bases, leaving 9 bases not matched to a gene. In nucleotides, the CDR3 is TGCGCCAGCAGCATCGGACAGGCAACATCTGAAGCTTTCTTT. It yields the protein CASSIGQATSEAFF.

The CDR3 protein is CASSLAVGSLGETQYF. The CDR3 DNA follows: TGTGCCAGCAGCTTGGCGGTGGGTAGCCTAGGAGAGACCCAGTACTTC. J is TRBJ2-5 and V is TRBV5-6, with D hard to call. The germline V gene has CDR1 SGHDT and CDR2 YYEEEE. CDR3 length: 16 residues. The V gene lost 0 bases and the J gene lost 4 bases, with 16 bases spanning the gap.

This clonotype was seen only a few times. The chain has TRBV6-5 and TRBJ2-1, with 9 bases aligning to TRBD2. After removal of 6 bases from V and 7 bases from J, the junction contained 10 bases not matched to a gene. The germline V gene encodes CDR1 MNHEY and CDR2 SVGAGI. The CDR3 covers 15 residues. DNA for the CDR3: TGTGCCAGCAGGCCGACTAGCGGTGAGGGAAATGAGCAGTTCTTC. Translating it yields CASRPTSGEGNEQFF.

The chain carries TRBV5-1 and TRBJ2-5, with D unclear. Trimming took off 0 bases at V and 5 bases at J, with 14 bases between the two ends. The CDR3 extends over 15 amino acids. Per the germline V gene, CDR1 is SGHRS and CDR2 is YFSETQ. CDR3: CASSLAPISRETQYF. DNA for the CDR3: TGCGCCAGCAGCTTGGCCCCGATTAGCAGGGAGACCCAGTACTTC. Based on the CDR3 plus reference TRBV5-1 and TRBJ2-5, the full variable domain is KAGVTQTPRYLIKTRGQQVTLSCSPISGHRSVSWYQQTPGQGLQFLFEYFSETQRNKGNFPGRFSGRQFSNSRSEMNVSTLELGDSALYLCASSLAPISRETQYFGPGTRLLVL.